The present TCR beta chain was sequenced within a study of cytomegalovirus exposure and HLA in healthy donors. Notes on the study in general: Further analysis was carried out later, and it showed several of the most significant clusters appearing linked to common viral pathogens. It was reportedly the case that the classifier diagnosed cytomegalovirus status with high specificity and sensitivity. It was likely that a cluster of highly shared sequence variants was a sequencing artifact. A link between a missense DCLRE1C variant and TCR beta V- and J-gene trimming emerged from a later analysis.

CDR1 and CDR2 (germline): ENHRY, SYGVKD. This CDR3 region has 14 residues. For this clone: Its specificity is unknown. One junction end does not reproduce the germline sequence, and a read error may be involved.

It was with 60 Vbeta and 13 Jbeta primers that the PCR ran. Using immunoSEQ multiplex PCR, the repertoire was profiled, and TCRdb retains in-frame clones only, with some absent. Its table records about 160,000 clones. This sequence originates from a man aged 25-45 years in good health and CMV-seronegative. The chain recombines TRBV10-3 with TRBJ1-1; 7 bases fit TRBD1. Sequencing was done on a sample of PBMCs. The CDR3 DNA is TGTGCCATCACCGAAGGGCTAGGGGGCACTGTAGCTTTCTTT. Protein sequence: CAITEGLGGTVAFF.